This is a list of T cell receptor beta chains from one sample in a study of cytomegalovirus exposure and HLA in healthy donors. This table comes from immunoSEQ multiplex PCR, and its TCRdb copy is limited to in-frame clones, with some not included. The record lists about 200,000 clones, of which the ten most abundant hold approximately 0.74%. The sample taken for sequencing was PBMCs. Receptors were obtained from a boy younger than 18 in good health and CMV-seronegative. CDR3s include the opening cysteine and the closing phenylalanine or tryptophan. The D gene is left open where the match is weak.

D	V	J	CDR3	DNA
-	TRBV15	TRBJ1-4	CATSSPGHHNEKLFF	TGTGCCACCAGCAGCCCGGGACACCACAATGAAAAACTGTTTTTT
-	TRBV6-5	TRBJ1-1	CASSYSQGYTEAFF	TGTGCCAGCAGTTACTCCCAGGGGTACACTGAAGCTTTCTTT
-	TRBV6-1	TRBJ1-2	CASSEAGYYGYTF	TGTGCCAGCAGTGAGGCAGGGTACTATGGCTACACCTTC
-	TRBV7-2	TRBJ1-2	CASSLDRGAGGYTF	TGTGCCAGCAGCTTAGATCGGGGGGCTGGTGGCTACACCTTC
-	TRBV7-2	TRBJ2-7	CASSLSGVLYEQYF	TGTGCCAGCAGCTTATCAGGGGTCCTCTACGAGCAGTACTTC
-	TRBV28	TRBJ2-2	CASSVQTGELFF	TGTGCCAGCAGTGTACAGACCGGGGAGCTGTTTTTT
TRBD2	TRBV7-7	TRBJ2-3	CASSLGGADTQYF	TGTGCTAGCAGCTTGGGGGGGGCAGATACGCAGTATTTT
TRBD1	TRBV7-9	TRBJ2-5	CASSLSSGQGEQETQYF	TGTGCCAGCAGCTTAAGCTCGGGACAGGGGGAACAAGAGACCCAGTACTTC
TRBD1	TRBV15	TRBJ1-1	CATSSAILRDRVEGNTEAFF	TGTGCCACCAGCAGCGCCATCCTCCGGGACAGGGTAGAGGGGAACACTGAAGCTTTCTTT
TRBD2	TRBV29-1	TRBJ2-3	CSVQRGSTDTQYF	TGCAGCGTGCAGCGGGGCAGCACAGATACGCAGTATTTT
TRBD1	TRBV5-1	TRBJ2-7	CASSHGTGGYEQYF	TGCGCCAGCAGCCACGGGACAGGGGGGTACGAGCAGTACTTC
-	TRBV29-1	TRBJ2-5	CSAAYFRGHQETQYF	TGCAGCGCAGCGTATTTCAGGGGCCACCAAGAGACCCAGTACTTC
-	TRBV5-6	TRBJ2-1	CASSLWVSSPDNEQFF	TGTGCCAGCAGCTTGTGGGTGTCTAGCCCCGACAATGAGCAGTTCTTC
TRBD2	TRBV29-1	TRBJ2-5	CSVQLAGRRIQETQYF	TGCAGCGTGCAACTAGCGGGGCGACGGATCCAAGAGACCCAGTACTTC
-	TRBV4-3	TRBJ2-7	CASSQGKQLPDPEQYF	TGCGCCAGCAGCCAAGGCAAACAGTTACCCGACCCGGAGCAGTACTTC
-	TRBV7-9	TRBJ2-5	CASSISGGSQETQYF	TGTGCCAGCAGCATTTCAGGGGGGTCCCAAGAGACCCAGTACTTC
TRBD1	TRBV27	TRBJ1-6	CASSPDRGRSNSPLHF	TGTGCCAGCAGCCCGGACAGGGGGCGATCAAATTCACCCCTCCACTTT
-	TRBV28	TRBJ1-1	CASSRTELNTEAFF	TGTGCCAGCAGTAGAACGGAGTTGAACACTGAAGCTTTCTTT
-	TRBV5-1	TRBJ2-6	CASSPQGRAGANVLTF	TGCGCCAGCAGCCCCCAGGGGAGAGCTGGGGCCAACGTCCTGACTTTC
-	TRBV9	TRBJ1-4	CASTGRGNEKLFF	TGTGCCAGCACCGGTCGGGGTAATGAAAAACTGTTTTTT
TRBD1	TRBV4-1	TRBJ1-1	CASSQPGQVTEAFF	TGCGCCAGCAGCCAGCCGGGACAGGTAACTGAAGCTTTCTTT
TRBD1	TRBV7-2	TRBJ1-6	CASSDWTGYKNSPLHF	TGTGCCAGCAGCGATTGGACAGGGTATAAAAATTCACCCCTCCACTTT
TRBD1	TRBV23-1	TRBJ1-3	CASIPGQGNSGNTIYF	TGCGCCAGCATTCCCGGACAGGGGAACTCTGGAAACACCATATATTTT
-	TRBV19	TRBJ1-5	CASRGPPGRPELHQPQHF	TGTGCCAGTCGAGGTCCCCCGGGAAGGCCAGAACTTCATCAGCCCCAGCATTTT
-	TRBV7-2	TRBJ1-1	CASSLEGVRNTEAFF	TGTGCCAGCAGCTTAGAGGGGGTCCGGAACACTGAAGCTTTCTTT
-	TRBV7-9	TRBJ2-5	CASSRSGGKETQYF	TGTGCCAGCAGCCGTAGCGGAGGGAAAGAGACCCAGTACTTC
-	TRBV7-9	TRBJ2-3	CASSFGTSRKGDTQYF	TGTGCCAGCAGCTTTGGGACTTCGCGGAAGGGGGATACGCAGTATTTT